The sequence of this T cell receptor beta chain was determined in a study of blood T cells in healthy people across ages. Between the trimmed V and J ends, which lost 0 bases and 6 bases, there was a span of 9 bases. The germline V gene encodes CDR1 SGHRS and CDR2 YFSETQ. The CDR3 has 14 residues. A second PCR of roughly 7 to 11 cycles used a sample-barcoded 5' primer and a J-beta primer mix. A single record per CDR3 protein comes from TCRdb applying MiXCR to the 5' RACE reads. Seen here are some 700,000 distinct CDR3 sequences, 22% observed once, and the top ten hold around a fifth. This chain links TRBV5-1 with TRBJ2-2; D unresolved. The receptor was isolated from a man aged 65 to 79 in good health. Input material: blood. CDR3 coding DNA: TGCGCCAGCAGCTTGGTACGTGGACCCGGGGAGCTGTTTTTT. This codes for CASSLVRGPGELFF. The full variable domain, its missing parts supplied by reference TRBV5-1 and TRBJ2-2, is KAGVTQTPRYLIKTRGQQVTLSCSPISGHRSVSWYQQTPGQGLQFLFEYFSETQRNKGNFPGRFSGRQFSNSRSEMNVSTLELGDSALYLCASSLVRGPGELFFGEGSRLTVL.